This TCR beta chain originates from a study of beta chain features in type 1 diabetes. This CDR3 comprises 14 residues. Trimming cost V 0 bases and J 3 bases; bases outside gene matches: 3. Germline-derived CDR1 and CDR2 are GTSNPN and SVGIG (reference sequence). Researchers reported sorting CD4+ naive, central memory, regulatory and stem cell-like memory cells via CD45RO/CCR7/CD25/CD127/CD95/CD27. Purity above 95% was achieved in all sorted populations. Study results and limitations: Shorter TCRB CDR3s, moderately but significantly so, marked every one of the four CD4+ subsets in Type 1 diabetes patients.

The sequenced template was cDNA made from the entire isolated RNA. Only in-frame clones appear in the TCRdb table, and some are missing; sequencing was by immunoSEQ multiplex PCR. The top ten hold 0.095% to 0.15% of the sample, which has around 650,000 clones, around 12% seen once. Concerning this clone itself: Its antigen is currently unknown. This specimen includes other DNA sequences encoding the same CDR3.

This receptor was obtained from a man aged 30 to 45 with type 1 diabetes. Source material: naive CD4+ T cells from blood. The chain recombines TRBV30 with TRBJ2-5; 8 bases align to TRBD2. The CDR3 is CAWSVPGGKETQYF. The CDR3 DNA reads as TGTGCCTGGAGTGTACCGGGAGGGAAAGAGACCCAGTACTTC.